The entry below describes one T cell receptor beta chain. Repertoires were generated with immunoSEQ multiplex PCR, while TCRdb's copy carries only in-frame clones and drops some. The data hold approximately 350,000 clones, with about four fifths observed a single time. This specimen comes from a study of blood T cell repertoires in COVID-19. Germline V CDR1 and CDR2: SGHDT, YYEEEE. V lost 1 base, J lost 1 base, and 11 bases lay in between. The CDR3 covers 15 residues. The genes are TRBV5-6 and TRBJ2-5; D is possibly TRBD1 (5 bases). Specimen: PBMCs or T cells enriched from blood (not recorded which). This receptor was identified in a woman aged 45-60 years who had recovered from COVID-19. CDR3: CASSLSRAGQETQYF. Here the CDR3 DNA reads TGTGCCAGCAGCTTGAGCAGGGCCGGCCAAGAGACCCAGTACTTC.